This entry lists 29 T cell receptor beta chains sequenced from one sample in a study of shared clonotypes between healthy human individuals (dated by TCRdb to about 2020). Preparation of the library involved the immunoSEQ multiplex PCR assay. This is the immuneACCESS table as TCRdb keeps it, with only in-frame sequences that have V and J called. A part of the clones is gone; compared with another copy, unresolved V genes explain less than half, and the rest is unexplained. Here the sample has 2,500,000 or so clones; about nine tenths occur a single time. The ten largest clonotypes hold more than 0.35% of the sample. The material sequenced was naive CD4+ T cells from PBMCs. The cell subset or site label, read with the paper, signifies: CD45RA+ positively selected. These receptors originate from a young man in good health. Some clones in this sample may be carry-over from other donors' samples.

Only a few counts were recorded for this clone. The rearrangement uses TRBV7-2 and TRBJ2-7, with TRBD2 matching 10 bases. The V gene's germline CDR1 is SGHTA and CDR2 FQGNSA. V was clipped by 5 bases and J by 6 bases; unmatched bases: 7. The CDR3 contains 14 residues. The CDR3 DNA sequence: TGTGCCAGCAGCCCCACAGCGGGAGGGCCCGAGCAGTACTTC. It is translated as CASSPTAGGPEQYF.

This clone appeared a few times. The chain carries TRBV4-1 and TRBJ1-5; D is perhaps TRBD1 (6 bases). Germline CDR1 is MGHRA and CDR2 is YSYEKL. With 1 base removed from V and 9 bases from J, the gap between germline ends came to 16 bases. This CDR3 contains 15 residues. The DNA of the CDR3 is TGCGCCAGCAGCCAAGTCCCGCAGGGGAATTTGCCCCAGCATTTT. Amino acid sequence: CASSQVPQGNLPQHF.

The V call is TRBV7-2, the J call TRBJ2-3, with D possibly TRBD1 on 5 matching bases. The V gene lost 3 bases and the J gene lost 0 bases, with 13 bases spanning the gap. CDR3 size: 16 residues. Germline V gene lookup returns CDR1 SGHTA and CDR2 FQGNSA. CDR3 bases: TGTGCCAGCAGCTTTACAGGACCCCCTAGCACAGATACGCAGTATTTT. Its protein product is CASSFTGPPSTDTQYF.

The chain carries TRBV10-1 and TRBJ2-3, with D tentatively TRBD1 (6 bases). The ends were cut back, 4 bases at V and 5 bases at J, with 13 bases in the middle. CDR3 size: 14 residues. Per germline, CDR1 WNHNN and CDR2 SYGVQD (reference sequence). This chain's CDR3 is CASSGSGVRDTQYF. The DNA of the CDR3 is TGCGCCAGCAGTGGGTCAGGGGTGAGAGATACGCAGTATTTT.

The chain employs TRBV7-3 and TRBJ2-3; 9 nucleotides agree with TRBD2. The CDR3 spans 16 residues. V lost 1 base, J lost 2 bases, and 4 bases stayed unmatched. Germline assignment: CDR1 SGHTA and CDR2 FQGTGA. The CDR3 is CASSLKSGRFTDTQYF. The CDR3 coding sequence is TGTGCCAGCAGCTTAAAGAGCGGGAGGTTCACAGATACGCAGTATTTT.

The count of this clone is one. The genes are TRBV19 and TRBJ2-2, with D perhaps matching TRBD1 (5 bases). Trimming left V 6 bases short and J 5 bases short, with 10 bases between. The CDR3 spans 13 residues. Germline CDR1 and CDR2: LNHDA and SQIVND (reference sequence). The CDR3 loop reads CASRTQATGELFF. The CDR3 bases are TGTGCCAGTAGAACACAGGCTACCGGGGAGCTGTTTTTT.

The chain combines TRBV5-6 with TRBJ2-7; perhaps TRBD2 as D (6 bases). V was trimmed by 3 bases and J by 3 bases, leaving 10 bases between them. CDR1 SGHDT and CDR2 YYEEEE come from the germline V gene. The CDR3 consists of 13 residues. CDR3 coding DNA: TGTGCCAGCAGCTCGGGACTTCACTACGAGCAGTACTTC. It encodes CASSSGLHYEQYF.

This chain connects TRBV6-5 to TRBJ2-3; 8 bases are shared with TRBD2. The CDR3 has 13 residues. V shed 6 bases, J shed 7 bases, and the junction held 6 bases outside the gene matches. Germline V CDR1 and CDR2: MNHEY, SVGAGI. CDR3 coding DNA: TGTGCCAGCAGGCCGGGGGGGGGATATACGCAGTATTTT. Residues: CASRPGGGYTQYF.

J is TRBJ2-7 and V is TRBV11-2, with 13 bases that match TRBD2. V lost 5 bases, J lost 5 bases, and 3 bases stayed unmatched. In germline, CDR1 is SGHAT, CDR2 FQNNGV. CDR3 size: 14 residues. CDR3 nucleotide sequence: TGTGCCAGCAGCCCCGGACTAGCGGGAGACGAGCAGTACTTC. This gives the protein CASSPGLAGDEQYF.

CDR3 residues: CASSEDRGSYEQYF. CDR3 in DNA: TGTGCCAGCAGCGAGGACAGGGGATCCTACGAGCAGTACTTC. The chain links TRBV6-1 to TRBJ2-7; 9 nucleotides line up with TRBD1. V dropped 6 bases and J dropped 1; count of bases not matched to a gene: 4. CDR1 and CDR2 from the germline V gene are MNHNS and SASEGT. This CDR3 is built from 14 residues.

The J gene is TRBJ2-7, the V gene TRBV11-1, with D possibly TRBD1 on 5 matching bases. V lost 5 bases and J lost 8, with 10 bases in between. The germline V gene encodes CDR1 SGHAT and CDR2 FQDESV (reference sequence). The CDR3 loop spans 11 amino acids. For the CDR3, the DNA is TGTGCCAGCAGCCAGGGAAATAAGCAGTACTTC. Translated, it gives CASSQGNKQYF.

The chain joins TRBV5-5 to TRBJ2-5; D may be TRBD1 or TRBD2 (6 bases each). The germline V gene has CDR1 SGHKS and CDR2 YYEKEE (reference sequence). The CDR3 runs 16 residues. V was trimmed by 3 bases and J by 2 bases, leaving 17 bases between them. Here the CDR3 reads CASSSTGWRGQETQYF. In DNA, the CDR3 is TGTGCCAGCAGCTCCACAGGGTGGAGGGGGCAAGAGACCCAGTACTTC.

The sample holds a few counts of this clone. The chain carries TRBV28 and TRBJ1-3, with D hard to call. V was trimmed by 2 bases and J by 2 bases, leaving 10 bases between them. From germline, CDR1 is MDHEN and CDR2 SYDVKM. The CDR3 length is 15 residues. CDR3 sequence (DNA): TGTGCCAGCAGTTTACGTCAGGCGACTGGAAACACCATATATTTT. It encodes CASSLRQATGNTIYF.

The gene calls are TRBV2 and TRBJ2-7; no clear D gene. Trimming removed 7 bases from V and 4 bases from J, with 11 bases in between. The CDR3 is 12 residues long. The germline gives CDR1 SNHLY, CDR2 FYNNEI. The CDR3 loop is CASIQDLYEQYF. The CDR3 DNA is TGTGCCAGCATCCAAGACCTATACGAGCAGTACTTC.

V is TRBV7-2 and J is TRBJ2-1; a weak D match, TRBD2 (6 bases). Trimming cost V 5 bases and J 4 bases, with 12 bases left between them. CDR3 length: 14 amino acids. Germline values: CDR1 SGHTA, CDR2 FQGNSA. The DNA of the CDR3 is TGTGCCAGCAGCCATCTACGGGAGTACAATGAGCAGTTCTTC. Amino acids: CASSHLREYNEQFF.

The rearrangement uses TRBV19 and TRBJ2-7; 8 bases line up with TRBD1. Germline V gene sequence: CDR1 LNHDA, CDR2 SQIVND (reference sequence). The CDR3 loop spans 15 amino acids. Losses at the gene ends were 1 base for V and 6 bases for J; bases not matched to a gene: 8. CDR3 bases: TGTGCCAGTAGTATAGTGTCCAGGGGGCTAAGCGAGCAGTACTTC. It translates to CASSIVSRGLSEQYF.

The chain has TRBV4-1 and TRBJ2-1; no reliable D call. Germline V lookup: CDR1 MGHRA, CDR2 YSYEKL. This CDR3 has 12 residues. V lost 0 bases to trimming and J lost 8 bases, with 5 bases between them. The CDR3 loop is CASSQEVDEQFF. The CDR3 DNA is TGCGCCAGCAGCCAAGAGGTAGATGAGCAGTTCTTC.

This clone was seen a handful of times. The chain uses TRBV7-9 and TRBJ1-4, with TRBD1 matching 9 bases. The CDR3 covers 15 residues. Germline V CDR1 and CDR2: SEHNR, FQNEAQ (reference sequence). V shed 1 base and J 8 bases; nucleotides not matched to a gene: 5. CDR3 bases: TGTGCCAGCAGCTTAGTTCGGACAGGGGAGGAAAAACTGTTTTTT. It codes for CASSLVRTGEEKLFF.

The rearrangement joins TRBV27 to TRBJ2-1, with 10 bases fitting TRBD2. Trimming took 7 bases from V and 2 from J; bases not matched to a gene: 5. Per germline, CDR1 MNHEY and CDR2 SMNVEV (reference sequence). This CDR3 is built from 15 residues. CDR3 amino acids: CASNTAGGPYNEQFF. The DNA of the CDR3 is TGTGCCAGCAATACAGCGGGAGGGCCCTACAATGAGCAGTTCTTC.

This chain links TRBV7-9 with TRBJ2-4; no clear D gene. Germline V CDR1 and CDR2: SEHNR, FQNEAQ (reference sequence). The V end was cut by 7 bases, the J end by 0 bases, with 13 bases between. The CDR3 is made up of 15 amino acids. Here the CDR3 reads CASTLGQLAKNIQYF. In DNA form, the CDR3 reads TGTGCCAGCACACTCGGTCAACTAGCCAAAAACATTCAGTACTTC.

A remark on this clone: Distinct nucleotide sequences in the sample also encode this CDR3. The CDR3 is CASSLFPGEAFF. CDR3 in DNA: TGTGCCAGCAGTTTATTCCCCGGGGAAGCTTTCTTT. The chain couples TRBV28 to TRBJ1-1; no definite D call. Trimming took off 1 base at V and 8 bases at J, with 8 bases between the two ends. The CDR3 is made up of 12 amino acids. Germline loops: CDR1 MDHEN, CDR2 SYDVKM. Filled out from reference TRBV28 and TRBJ1-1, the complete variable domain reads DVKVTQSSRYLVKRTGEKVFLECVQDMDHENMFWYRQDPGLGLRLIYFSYDVKMKEKGDIPEGYSVSREKKERFSLILESASTNQTSMYLCASSLFPGEAFFGQGTRLTVV.

The rearrangement uses TRBV11-3 and TRBJ2-3; TRBD2 aligns across 10 bases. The CDR3 extends over 15 amino acids. With V trimmed by 3 bases and J by 4 bases, 4 bases remained unmatched. Germline loops: CDR1 SGHNT, CDR2 YENEEA. The CDR3 region is CASSLLAGGSDTQYF. The CDR3 DNA follows: TGTGCCAGCAGCTTGTTAGCGGGAGGTTCAGATACGCAGTATTTT.

J is TRBJ2-7 and V is TRBV6-5, with 7 positions matching TRBD1. The CDR3 runs 13 residues. The germline V gene has CDR1 MNHEY and CDR2 SVGAGI. V lost 6 bases, J lost 2 bases, and 4 bases stayed unmatched. The CDR3: CASSRDRTYEQYF. The CDR3 DNA is TGTGCCAGCAGCAGGGACAGAACCTACGAGCAGTACTTC.

The chain recombines TRBV30 with TRBJ2-7, with 8 bases identical to TRBD1. CDR1 and CDR2 from the germline V gene are GTSNPN and SVGIG (reference sequence). The V gene end was trimmed by 1 base and the J gene end by 9 bases; junction bases not matched to a gene: 11. This CDR3 region has 14 residues. CDR3 sequence reads: CAWSGNPGGRVQYF. Here the CDR3 DNA reads TGTGCCTGGAGTGGAAACCCAGGGGGCAGGGTGCAGTACTTC.

V is TRBV4-2 and J is TRBJ2-4; the D is unclear. CDR1 and CDR2 from the germline V gene are LGHNA and YNFKEQ. The CDR3 loop spans 15 amino acids. V lost 1 base, J lost 0 bases, and 7 bases lay in between. Here the CDR3 DNA reads TGTGCCAGCAGCCAAGCACGGCTAGCCAAAAACATTCAGTACTTC. Protein sequence: CASSQARLAKNIQYF.

V gene TRBV5-8 combines with J gene TRBJ1-5; D uncertain. The CDR3 sequence is 15 residues long. V lost 2 bases and J 4 bases, leaving 13 bases between the germline ends. The germline gives CDR1 SGHTS, CDR2 YDEGEE. This CDR3 reads CASSFHLGGNQPQHF. DNA for the CDR3: TGTGCCAGCAGCTTCCATTTAGGAGGGAATCAGCCCCAGCATTTT. Filled out from reference TRBV5-8 and TRBJ1-5, the complete variable domain reads EAGVTQSPTHLIKTRGQQATLRCSPISGHTSVYWYQQALGLGLQFLLWYDEGEERNRGNFPPRFSGRQFPNYSSELNVNALELEDSALYLCASSFHLGGNQPQHFGDGTRLSIL.

The rearrangement uses TRBV7-3 and TRBJ2-5, with D unresolved. This CDR3 has 13 amino acids. Trimming removed 3 bases at V and 2 bases at J, with 7 bases between. Germline V gene lookup returns CDR1 SGHTA and CDR2 FQGTGA. The CDR3 is CASSFRHQETQYF. CDR3 in DNA: TGTGCCAGCAGCTTCAGGCATCAAGAGACCCAGTACTTC.

V is TRBV5-1 and J is TRBJ1-6, with 9 bases matching TRBD1. The V gene end was trimmed by 7 bases and the J gene end by 16 bases; junction bases not matched to a gene: 12. This CDR3 spans 13 amino acids. From germline, CDR1 is SGHRS and CDR2 YFSETQ. CDR3 in amino acids: CASGEPSGTGLHF. DNA of the CDR3: TGCGCCAGCGGCGAACCCTCCGGGACAGGGCTCCACTTT.

The chain is built from TRBV29-1 and TRBJ2-7; 8 bases are shared with TRBD2. The CDR3 runs 16 residues. CDR1 and CDR2 from the germline V gene are SQVTM and ANQGSEA. Trimming at V came to 3 bases and at J to 5 bases, leaving 15 bases not matched to a gene. The CDR3 spells CSVEGLAGHEVHEQYF. Written as DNA, the CDR3 is TGCAGCGTTGAGGGGCTAGCGGGCCACGAAGTCCACGAGCAGTACTTC.